The 17 T cell receptor beta chains below were found in one sample sequenced in a study of blood T cell repertoires in COVID-19. Data came from immunoSEQ multiplex PCR; TCRdb stores just in-frame clones and leaves some out. The sample yields about 290,000 clones, approximately 86% seen once. The sample comprised peripheral blood. Receptors were obtained from a woman aged 50 to 65 with active or convalescent COVID-19.

The genes are TRBV5-1 and TRBJ2-7, with 12 bases identical to TRBD2. V was pared by 3 bases and J by 4 bases, with 2 bases of the junction left unmatched. The germline V gene has CDR1 SGHRS and CDR2 YFSETQ. The CDR3 sequence is 14 residues long. CDR3 region: CASSSTSGRYEQYF. The CDR3 DNA is TGCGCCAGCAGCTCGACTAGCGGGAGATACGAGCAGTACTTC.

The J gene is TRBJ2-1, the V gene TRBV7-9, with D possibly matching TRBD1 (6 bases). The ends were cut back, 6 bases at V and 6 bases at J, with 12 bases in the middle. The germline gives CDR1 SEHNR, CDR2 FQNEAQ (reference sequence). This CDR3 has 13 amino acids. The CDR3 sequence is CASRQGQSNEQFF. In DNA form, the CDR3 reads TGTGCCAGCAGACAAGGACAGAGCAATGAGCAGTTCTTC.

This chain connects TRBV10-2 to TRBJ1-1; TRBD1 matches 9 bases. Looked up from germline, CDR1 is WSHSY and CDR2 is SAAADI. V was clipped by 3 bases and J by 4 bases; unmatched bases: 0. The CDR3 has 13 residues. The CDR3 loop is CASSEQGATEAFF. For the CDR3, the DNA is TGCGCCAGCAGTGAACAGGGGGCCACTGAAGCTTTCTTT.

The V and J genes are TRBV14 and TRBJ2-7; possible D gene TRBD1, 5 bases. The CDR3 has 12 residues. The V end was cut by 4 bases, the J end by 4 bases, with 8 bases between. Germline V lookup: CDR1 SGHDN, CDR2 FVKESK. CDR3 in DNA: TGTGCCAGCAGCCTATCAGGGTACGAGCAGTACTTC. Its translation is CASSLSGYEQYF.

Only a few counts were recorded for this clone. The gene calls are TRBV19 and TRBJ2-7, with 7 bases fitting TRBD1. The CDR3 is made up of 14 amino acids. V lost 1 base to trimming and J lost 4 bases; unmatched junction nucleotides: 4. Germline CDR1 and CDR2: LNHDA and SQIVND (reference sequence). The CDR3 DNA reads as TGTGCCAGTAGTATAGGGGACAGAAAGTACGAGCAGTACTTC. Its translation is CASSIGDRKYEQYF.

This clone was counted once. Other DNA sequences in this sample translate to the same CDR3. The chain links TRBV18 to TRBJ1-1; no clear D gene. Germline V gene sequence: CDR1 KGHSH, CDR2 LQKENI. The V end was cut by 3 bases, the J end by 1 base, with 3 bases between. The length of the CDR3 is 12 residues. Here the CDR3 reads CASSPQNTEAFF. The DNA of the CDR3 is TGTGCCAGCTCACCTCAGAACACTGAAGCTTTCTTT. The complete variable domain, with remaining parts taken from reference TRBV18 and TRBJ1-1, reads NAGVMQNPRHLVRRRGQEARLRCSPMKGHSHVYWYRQLPEEGLKFMVYLQKENIIDESGMPKERFSAEFPKEGPSILRIQQVVRGDSAAYFCASSPQNTEAFFGQGTRLTVV.

This chain's CDR3 is CASSWRAGSGTEAFF. The CDR3 DNA reads as TGTGCCAGCAGCTGGAGGGCAGGCTCTGGGACTGAAGCTTTCTTT. The chain uses TRBV5-8 and TRBJ1-1; D is ambiguous. CDR1 SGHTS and CDR2 YDEGEE come from the germline V gene. The CDR3 is 15 amino acids. With 3 bases removed from V and 5 bases from J, the gap between germline ends came to 17 bases.

The genes are TRBV15 and TRBJ1-2; D may be TRBD1 (6 bases). Trimming removed 0 bases from V and 6 bases from J, with 11 bases in between. Germline loops: CDR1 LNHNV, CDR2 YYDKDF (reference sequence). This CDR3 has 14 residues. CDR3 DNA: TGTGCCACCAGCAGAGAAGGGGGATTCGATGGCTACACCTTC. Translated: CATSREGGFDGYTF.

The V and J genes are TRBV28 and TRBJ2-2; D perhaps matches TRBD2 (6 bases). This CDR3 has 16 residues. Per germline, CDR1 MDHEN and CDR2 SYDVKM. V dropped 5 bases and J dropped 4 bases, with 17 bases sitting between them. The CDR3 DNA sequence: TGTGCCAGCAGTCTAATGATAAGGGGAGGCACCGGGGAGCTGTTTTTT. It is translated as CASSLMIRGGTGELFF.

This clone was seen once. V and J are TRBV28 and TRBJ2-3; possible D gene TRBD2, 6 bases. The germline V gene encodes CDR1 MDHEN and CDR2 SYDVKM. The CDR3 runs to 14 residues. With 10 bases removed from V and 2 bases from J, the gap between germline ends came to 16 bases. In DNA, the CDR3 is TGTGCCACCCTCGCCGGACTACCCACAGATACGCAGTATTTT. Residues: CATLAGLPTDTQYF.

This chain connects TRBV5-1 to TRBJ2-1, with 11 bases matching TRBD1. CDR3 length: 14 residues. Germline assignment: CDR1 SGHRS and CDR2 YFSETQ. Unmatched junction bases numbered 4, after V lost 5 bases and J lost 6 bases. The CDR3, as DNA: TGCGCCAGCAGGCAGGGGACAGGGGGCAATGAGCAGTTCTTC. It encodes CASRQGTGGNEQFF.

The V gene is TRBV19, the J gene TRBJ2-1, with TRBD1 identical over 8 bases. V lost 6 bases and J lost 7; bases outside the gene matches: 14. The CDR3 runs to 16 residues. Looked up from germline, CDR1 is LNHDA and CDR2 is SQIVND (reference sequence). CDR3 protein: CASRNGQGLIGNEQFF. DNA of the CDR3: TGTGCCAGTAGGAACGGACAGGGATTAATCGGAAATGAGCAGTTCTTC.

The J gene is TRBJ1-2, the V gene TRBV19; D unresolved. CDR3 length equals 16 residues. Trimming removed 6 bases at V and 4 bases at J, with 21 bases between. From germline, CDR1 is LNHDA and CDR2 SQIVND (reference sequence). The chain's CDR3 is CASRTIRGSRFYGYTF. In DNA, the CDR3 is TGTGCCAGTAGGACCATTAGAGGGAGTAGATTCTATGGCTACACCTTC. The full variable domain, in which reference TRBV19 and TRBJ1-2 provide the parts outside the CDR3, is DGGITQSPKYLFRKEGQNVTLSCEQNLNHDAMYWYRQDPGQGLRLIYYSQIVNDFQKGDIAEGYSVSREKKESFPLTVTSAQKNPTAFYLCASRTIRGSRFYGYTFGSGTRLTVV.

The rearrangement joins TRBV11-3 to TRBJ2-1, with TRBD2 matching 8 bases. CDR3 length: 15 residues. The germline V gene encodes CDR1 SGHNT and CDR2 YENEEA. V was clipped by 0 bases and J by 5 bases; unmatched bases: 3. The CDR3 nucleotides are TGTGCCAGCAGCTTAGAAGGCGGGAGGAACAATGAGCAGTTCTTC. It specifies CASSLEGGRNNEQFF.

The chain is built from TRBV7-9 and TRBJ1-2; weak D call: TRBD1 (6 bases). With 5 bases removed from V and 8 bases from J, the gap between germline ends came to 15 bases. Germline assignment: CDR1 SEHNR and CDR2 FQNEAQ (reference sequence). The CDR3 is 13 amino acids. The CDR3 spells CASSASLTGGYTF. In DNA, the CDR3 is TGTGCCAGCAGCGCGAGCCTCACAGGGGGCTACACCTTC.

The chain recombines TRBV2 with TRBJ1-1, with D possibly being TRBD1 (5 bases). This CDR3 contains 14 residues. Trimming took off 5 bases at V and 5 bases at J, with 15 bases between the two ends. Germline CDR1 SNHLY, CDR2 FYNNEI. The CDR3 loop reads CASSSQGRETEAFF. In DNA, the CDR3 is TGTGCCAGCAGTTCCCAGGGTAGAGAAACTGAAGCTTTCTTT.

In regard to this clone: Because the CDR3's place on the DNA is in doubt, the DNA is left out and the CDR3 is given as listed by TCRdb. The chain's CDR3 is CASSITGVAGGSDTQYF. The gene calls are TRBV21-1 and TRBJ2-3; no check of the table's D call, TRBD2, against the DNA was made. TRBV21-1 is listed as a pseudogene. The CDR3 length is 17 residues, termini included.